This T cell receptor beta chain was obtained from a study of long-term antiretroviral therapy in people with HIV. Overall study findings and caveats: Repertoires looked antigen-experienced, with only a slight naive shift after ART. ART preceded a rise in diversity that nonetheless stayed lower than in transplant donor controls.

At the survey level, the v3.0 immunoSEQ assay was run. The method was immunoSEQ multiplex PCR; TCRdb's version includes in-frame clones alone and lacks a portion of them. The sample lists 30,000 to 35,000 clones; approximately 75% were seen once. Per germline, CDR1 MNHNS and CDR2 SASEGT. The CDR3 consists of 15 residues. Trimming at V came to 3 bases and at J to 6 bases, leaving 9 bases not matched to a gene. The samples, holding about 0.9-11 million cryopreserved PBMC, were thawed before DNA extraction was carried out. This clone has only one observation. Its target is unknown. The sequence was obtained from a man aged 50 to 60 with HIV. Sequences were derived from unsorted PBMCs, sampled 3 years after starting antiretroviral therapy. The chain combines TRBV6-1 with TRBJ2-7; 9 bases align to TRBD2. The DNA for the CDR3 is TGTGCCAGCAGTGAGCTACCGGGACTAGCTGGCGAGCAGTACTTC. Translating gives CASSELPGLAGEQYF.